These 26 T cell receptor beta chains were sequenced from one sample in a study of blood T cell repertoires in COVID-19. Clones were read by immunoSEQ multiplex PCR, and TCRdb kept only the in-frame ones, dropping some. The sample has 350,000 or so clones, 65% to 90% seen once; the top ten hold around 4.5%. The sample consisted of PBMCs or T cells enriched from blood (not recorded which). Receptors were obtained from a woman aged 40 to 50 with acute COVID-19.

Here the CDR3 reads CASRRYRGQLNQPQHF. The DNA of the CDR3 is TGTGCCAGCAGGCGCTACCGGGGACAACTTAATCAGCCCCAGCATTTT. This chain connects TRBV28 to TRBJ1-5; D is possibly TRBD1 (6 bases). CDR1 is MDHEN and CDR2 is SYDVKM in the germline V gene. The CDR3 length is 16 residues. V was pared by 6 bases and J by 4 bases, with 19 bases between.

J is TRBJ2-1 and V is TRBV11-2; D may be TRBD1 (6 bases). The CDR3 extends over 15 amino acids. V was shortened by 5 bases and J by 2 bases, with 13 bases between the two germline ends. Germline-derived CDR1 and CDR2 are SGHAT and FQNNGV. The DNA for the CDR3 is TGTGCCAGCAGCCTAATGGCAGGGGCCTACAATGAGCAGTTCTTC. It translates to CASSLMAGAYNEQFF.

This clone was seen only once. This chain uses TRBV19 with TRBJ1-5; 7 bases are shared with TRBD1. The CDR3 length is 12 residues. CDR1 and CDR2 from the germline V gene are LNHDA and SQIVND (reference sequence). Trimming cost V 6 bases and J 7 bases; bases outside gene matches: 3. The CDR3 here is CASRQGRQPQHF. In DNA, the CDR3 is TGTGCCAGTAGACAGGGGAGGCAGCCCCAGCATTTT. Full variable domain (missing parts from reference TRBV19 and TRBJ1-5): DGGITQSPKYLFRKEGQNVTLSCEQNLNHDAMYWYRQDPGQGLRLIYYSQIVNDFQKGDIAEGYSVSREKKESFPLTVTSAQKNPTAFYLCASRQGRQPQHFGDGTRLSIL.

The chain joins TRBV18 to TRBJ2-1; 10 nucleotides match TRBD2. Per the germline V gene, CDR1 is KGHSH and CDR2 is LQKENI. Losses at the gene ends were 0 bases for V and 0 bases for J; bases not matched to a gene: 20. The CDR3 is 23 residues long. CDR3 DNA: TGTGCCAGCTCACCACCGGGGCGGGCTAGCGGGGGTCGACTCATCAGCTCCTACAATGAGCAGTTCTTC. Its translation: CASSPPGRASGGRLISSYNEQFF.

V gene TRBV7-2 combines with J gene TRBJ2-1; TRBD1 aligns across 7 bases. V lost 5 bases, J lost 6 bases, and 10 bases stayed unmatched. CDR1 SGHTA and CDR2 FQGNSA come from the germline V gene. The CDR3 extends over 15 amino acids. The CDR3 protein is CASSPLGTALNEQFF. CDR3 sequence (DNA): TGTGCCAGCAGCCCCCTGGGGACAGCCCTCAATGAGCAGTTCTTC.

The chain has TRBV5-8 and TRBJ2-3; 9 bases are a match to TRBD1. CDR3 size: 15 residues. The germline CDR1 and CDR2 sequences are SGHTS and YDEGEE. V was clipped by 0 bases and J by 3 bases; unmatched bases: 2. CDR3 nucleotides: TGTGCCAGCAGCTTGGGGACAGGGGTTACAGATACGCAGTATTTT. Translating it yields CASSLGTGVTDTQYF.

The chain carries TRBV6-6 and TRBJ1-3; 11 nucleotides agree with TRBD1. Germline assignment: CDR1 MNHNY and CDR2 SVGAGI (reference sequence). The trim removed 5 bases at V and 7 bases at J, leaving 7 bases unmatched. CDR3 length: 15 amino acids. This chain's CDR3 is CASSGGTGGGNTIYF. The DNA for the CDR3 is TGTGCCAGCAGTGGGGGGACAGGGGGAGGCAACACCATATATTTT.

The chain has TRBV4-1 and TRBJ2-5; D may be TRBD1 (6 bases). Per germline, CDR1 MGHRA and CDR2 YSYEKL. The V end was cut by 6 bases, the J end by 1 base, with 18 bases between. This CDR3 is 16 amino acids long. CDR3 region: CASSRSGHPSQETQYF. The CDR3 DNA follows: TGCGCCAGCAGTCGATCGGGACACCCTAGCCAAGAGACCCAGTACTTC.

The chain employs TRBV5-4 and TRBJ2-5; 9 positions agree with TRBD2. Germline loops: CDR1 SGHNT, CDR2 YYREEE (reference sequence). The trim removed 4 bases at V and 2 bases at J, leaving 3 bases unmatched. The CDR3 length is 14 residues. The CDR3 spells CASSRTSDQETQYF. The CDR3 nucleotides are TGTGCCAGCAGCCGGACTAGCGATCAAGAGACCCAGTACTTC. The full variable domain, rest sourced from reference TRBV5-4 and TRBJ2-5, is ETGVTQSPTHLIKTRGQQVTLRCSSQSGHNTVSWYQQALGQGPQFIFQYYREEENGRGNFPPRFSGLQFPNYSSELNVNALELDDSALYLCASSRTSDQETQYFGPGTRLLVL.

The chain links TRBV28 to TRBJ1-1; weak D call: TRBD1 (5 bases). V dropped 7 bases and J dropped 5 bases, with 14 bases sitting between them. CDR1 is MDHEN, CDR2 SYDVKM, per germline. The CDR3 runs to 13 residues. The CDR3 is CASNLSGRTEAFF. CDR3 sequence (DNA): TGTGCCAGCAACTTGTCAGGGCGTACTGAAGCTTTCTTT.

This clone appeared a single time. V and J are TRBV29-1 and TRBJ2-3; TRBD2 might be the D (6 bases). Germline V gives CDR1 SQVTM, CDR2 ANQGSEA. The CDR3 extends over 20 amino acids. V lost 4 bases, J lost 0 bases, and 29 bases lay in between. DNA for the CDR3: TGCAGCGTTGTGGGAGGAAACACCATCAGTGGCGGGGTTAGCACAGATACGCAGTATTTT. Translation: CSVVGGNTISGGVSTDTQYF.

The rearrangement uses TRBV12-3 or TRBV12-4 and TRBJ1-2; D call uncertain. With 6 bases removed from V and 0 bases from J, the gap between germline ends came to 8 bases. There are 13 residues in the CDR3. This CDR3 is CASSETPNYGYTF. The CDR3 DNA follows: TGTGCCAGCAGCGAGACTCCTAACTATGGCTACACCTTC.

This clone was detected a few times. The rearrangement links TRBV7-9 to TRBJ2-6, with a tentative D call TRBD1 (6 bases). CDR3 length equals 16 residues. With 5 bases removed from V and 4 bases from J, the gap between germline ends came to 15 bases. Germline V lookup: CDR1 SEHNR, CDR2 FQNEAQ (reference sequence). CDR3 DNA sequence: TGTGCCAGCAGCCGAACTACAGGGTCCGGGGCCAACGTCCTGACTTTC. Protein product: CASSRTTGSGANVLTF. The whole variable domain, filled in from reference TRBV7-9 and TRBJ2-6, reads DTGVSQNPRHKITKRGQNVTFRCDPISEHNRLYWYRQTLGQGPEFLTYFQNEAQLEKSRLLSDRFSAERPKGSFSTLEIQRTEQGDSAMYLCASSRTTGSGANVLTFGAGSRLTVL.

This chain joins TRBV19 and TRBJ2-1; TRBD2 matches at 15 bases. The CDR3 has 18 residues. V lost 5 bases to trimming and J lost 0 bases; unmatched junction nucleotides: 5. From germline, CDR1 is LNHDA and CDR2 SQIVND (reference sequence). The CDR3 region has the DNA TGTGCCAGTAGTGTGGGACTAGCGGGGGGCCGCTCCTACAATGAGCAGTTCTTC. Protein product: CASSVGLAGGRSYNEQFF.

This clone was detected once. The rearrangement joins TRBV29-1 to TRBJ2-2, with a weak D call TRBD1 (6 bases). CDR3 size: 14 residues. The V end lost 6 bases, the J end lost 2 bases, and 13 bases lay between the germline ends. Looked up from germline, CDR1 is SQVTM and CDR2 is ANQGSEA. The CDR3 DNA is TGCAGCGTGACCGGACAGCCCAACACCGGGGAGCTGTTTTTT. Its protein is CSVTGQPNTGELFF.

Only a few counts were recorded for this clone. The chain couples TRBV6-4 to TRBJ1-4, with unresolved D. V lost 6 bases, J lost 1 base, and 15 bases lay in between. Germline CDR1 and CDR2: MRHNA and SNTAGT. The CDR3 has 16 residues. The CDR3 DNA sequence: TGTGCCAGCAGCCCCATCAGCGGTGGAACTAATGAAAAACTGTTTTTT. Translated, it gives CASSPISGGTNEKLFF.

This rearrangement joins TRBV4-3 to TRBJ2-5; 8 bases fit TRBD2. Germline V gene lookup returns CDR1 LGHNA and CDR2 YSLEER. CDR3 size: 17 residues. V shed 0 bases, J shed 1 base, and the junction held 7 bases outside the gene matches. CDR3 protein: CASSQDRGGVGQETQYF. The CDR3 DNA reads TGCGCCAGCAGCCAAGATCGGGGGGGAGTTGGCCAAGAGACCCAGTACTTC.

J is TRBJ2-5 and V is TRBV4-3, with TRBD1 matching 11 bases. Germline CDR1 and CDR2: LGHNA and YSLEER. The ends lost 0 bases at V and 2 bases at J; junction bases unmatched: 11. CDR3 length equals 19 residues. Here the CDR3 reads CASSQEFSGTGGAQETQYF. DNA for the CDR3: TGCGCCAGCAGCCAAGAATTCAGCGGGACAGGGGGGGCACAAGAGACCCAGTACTTC.

The rearrangement joins TRBV5-4 to TRBJ1-6, with 9 nucleotides matching TRBD1. V lost 4 bases to trimming and J lost 5 bases; unmatched junction nucleotides: 7. Germline assignment: CDR1 SGHNT and CDR2 YYREEE (reference sequence). The length of the CDR3 is 16 residues. The CDR3 DNA reads as TGTGCCAGCAGCCGGGGTGGGGACAGGGATAATTCACCCCTCCACTTT. As protein: CASSRGGDRDNSPLHF.

V gene TRBV5-1 combines with J gene TRBJ2-2; the match to TRBD1 covers 8 bases. The germline V gene has CDR1 SGHRS and CDR2 YFSETQ. The CDR3 has 15 residues. V shed 0 bases and J 3 bases; nucleotides not matched to a gene: 1. CDR3 nucleotides: TGCGCCAGCAGCTTGGGACAGGGGCACACCGGGGAGCTGTTTTTT. Translating gives CASSLGQGHTGELFF.

This clone is a singleton in its sample. The chain uses TRBV5-4 and TRBJ2-7, with TRBD2 identical over 13 bases. The V gene end was trimmed by 2 bases and the J gene end by 7 bases; junction bases not matched to a gene: 6. The germline gives CDR1 SGHNT, CDR2 YYREEE (reference sequence). The CDR3 extends over 15 amino acids. The DNA of the CDR3 is TGTGCCAGCAGCTTACTAGCGGGAGGGTCTTTTGAGCAGTACTTC. This gives the protein CASSLLAGGSFEQYF.

The rearrangement joins TRBV20-1 to TRBJ1-1; D is perhaps TRBD1 (5 bases). CDR1 and CDR2 from the germline V gene are DFQATT and SNEGSKA (reference sequence). CDR3 length equals 11 residues. The V and J ends lost 6 bases and 3 bases respectively, with 8 bases between them. In DNA, the CDR3 is TGCAGTGCCTGGGGGGACACTGAAGCTTTCTTT. Amino acids: CSAWGDTEAFF.

This clone was seen only a few times. The chain is built from TRBV12-5 and TRBJ2-3; D remains unclear. The CDR3 contains 15 residues. Germline CDR1 LGHNT, CDR2 FRNRAP. The germline V and J ends were trimmed by 4 bases and 1 base, with 12 bases remaining between them. The CDR3 protein is CASGSQTAGTDTQYF. The CDR3 DNA follows: TGTGCTAGTGGTTCTCAGACCGCGGGCACAGATACGCAGTATTTT.

Written as DNA, the CDR3 is TGTGCCAGCAGCTTAGCGCCGGGGGGTCTCGGAGAGACCCAGTACTTC. Residues: CASSLAPGGLGETQYF. The chain has TRBV7-8 and TRBJ2-5; 7 nucleotides agree with TRBD2. The CDR3 is 16 residues long. Germline-derived CDR1 and CDR2 are SGHVS and FQNEAQ. With 0 bases clipped from V and 4 bases from J, the junction kept 8 bases outside the gene matches.

The chain joins TRBV2 to TRBJ1-5; D gene ambiguous. The CDR3 has 16 residues. The V gene's germline CDR1 is SNHLY and CDR2 FYNNEI. The germline V and J ends were trimmed by 0 bases and 5 bases, with 14 bases remaining between them. The CDR3 region has the DNA TGTGCCAGCAGTGAAGCGCTTCTCGGTCGTGATCAGCCCCAGCATTTT. It translates to CASSEALLGRDQPQHF.

This sequence joins TRBV6-4 and TRBJ1-3; the D gene is possibly TRBD1 (5 bases). CDR3 length equals 16 residues. Trimming cost V 6 bases and J 0 bases, with 15 bases left between them. Germline V gives CDR1 MRHNA, CDR2 SNTAGT. The CDR3: CASSLGGRRSGNTIYF. CDR3 coding DNA: TGTGCCAGCAGCTTGGGGGGACGGCGCTCTGGAAACACCATATATTTT.